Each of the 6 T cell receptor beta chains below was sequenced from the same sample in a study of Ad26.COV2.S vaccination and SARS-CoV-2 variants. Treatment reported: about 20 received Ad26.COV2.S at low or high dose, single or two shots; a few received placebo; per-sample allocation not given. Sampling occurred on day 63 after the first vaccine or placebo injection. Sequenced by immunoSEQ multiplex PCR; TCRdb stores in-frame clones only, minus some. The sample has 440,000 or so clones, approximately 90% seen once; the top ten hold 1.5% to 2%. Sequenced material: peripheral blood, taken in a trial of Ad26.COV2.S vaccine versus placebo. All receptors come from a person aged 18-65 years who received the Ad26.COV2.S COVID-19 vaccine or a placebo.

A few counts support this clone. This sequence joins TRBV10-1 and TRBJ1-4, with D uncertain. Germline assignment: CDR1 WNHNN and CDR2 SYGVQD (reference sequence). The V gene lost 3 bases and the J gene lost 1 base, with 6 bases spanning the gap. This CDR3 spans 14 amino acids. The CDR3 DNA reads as TGCGCCAGCAGTGAAGGAGGAACTAATGAAAAACTGTTTTTT. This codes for CASSEGGTNEKLFF.

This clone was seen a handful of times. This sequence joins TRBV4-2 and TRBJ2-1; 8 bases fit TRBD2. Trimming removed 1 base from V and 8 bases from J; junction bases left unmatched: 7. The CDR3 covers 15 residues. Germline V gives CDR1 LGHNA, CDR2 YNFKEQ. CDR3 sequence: CASSQGRGDSDEQFF. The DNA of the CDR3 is TGTGCCAGCAGCCAAGGGCGGGGGGACTCGGATGAGCAGTTCTTC.

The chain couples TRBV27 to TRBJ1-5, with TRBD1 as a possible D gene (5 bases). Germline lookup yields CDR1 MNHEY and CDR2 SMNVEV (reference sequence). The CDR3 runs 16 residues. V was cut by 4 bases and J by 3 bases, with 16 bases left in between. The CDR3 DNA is TGTGCCAGCAGTTCGGGGCGTACCTTTGACAATCAGCCCCAGCATTTT. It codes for CASSSGRTFDNQPQHF.

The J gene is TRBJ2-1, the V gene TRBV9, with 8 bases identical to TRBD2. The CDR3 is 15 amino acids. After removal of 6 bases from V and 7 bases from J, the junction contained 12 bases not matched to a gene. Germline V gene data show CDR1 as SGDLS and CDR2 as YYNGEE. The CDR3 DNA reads TGTGCCAGCACCCCCGGGACTAGTGTTTGGAATGAGCAGTTCTTC. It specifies CASTPGTSVWNEQFF.

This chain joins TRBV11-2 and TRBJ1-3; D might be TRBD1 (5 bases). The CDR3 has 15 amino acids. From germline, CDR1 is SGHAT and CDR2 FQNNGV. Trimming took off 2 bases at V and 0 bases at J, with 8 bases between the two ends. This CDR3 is CASSLPGNSGNTIYF. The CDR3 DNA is TGTGCCAGCAGCTTACCAGGGAACTCTGGAAACACCATATATTTT.

The CDR3 nucleotides are TGTGCCAGCAGTGAATCCCCAGGGACGAACACTGAAGCTTTCTTT. It is translated as CASSESPGTNTEAFF. V and J are TRBV25-1 and TRBJ1-1, with D perhaps matching TRBD1 (5 bases). The CDR3 is 15 residues long. Between the trimmed V and J ends, which lost 1 base and 1 base, there was a span of 10 bases. From germline, CDR1 is MGHDK and CDR2 SYGVNS.